These 26 T cell receptor beta chains were sequenced from one sample in a study of blood T cells in healthy people across ages. A J-beta primer mix and a sample-barcoded 5' primer were used in a second PCR of about 7 to 12 cycles. One entry per CDR3 protein, called by TCRdb with MiXCR from the 5' RACE reads. The sample contains approximately 800,000 distinct CDR3 sequences, 20% to 30% of which appear only once. The sample was also reused in another study, on T cells of mothers and their children.

Sequenced material: blood. The receptors derive from a boy under 18 in good health.

This chain links TRBV7-9 with TRBJ1-2; maybe TRBD1 (5 bases). The CDR3 is 13 residues long. Between the trimmed V and J ends, which lost 3 bases and 8 bases, there was a span of 13 bases. CDR1 and CDR2 from the germline V gene are SEHNR and FQNEAQ (reference sequence). The CDR3 nucleotides are TGTGCCAGCAGCTTGGGAGACAGAGAGGGCTACACCTTC. Translated: CASSLGDREGYTF.

The CDR3 loop reads CSAAFGSTDTQYF. DNA for the CDR3: TGCAGTGCAGCATTTGGGAGCACAGATACGCAGTATTTT. V is TRBV20-1 and J is TRBJ2-3; D uncertain. Germline CDR1 DFQATT, CDR2 SNEGSKA (reference sequence). This CDR3 spans 13 amino acids. V lost 6 bases and J 0 bases, leaving 10 bases between the germline ends.

The rearrangement links TRBV4-1 to TRBJ2-7; 7 bases line up with TRBD1. The CDR3 is 16 amino acids. CDR1 is MGHRA and CDR2 is YSYEKL in the germline V gene. Unmatched junction bases numbered 8, after V lost 1 base and J lost 2 bases. This chain's CDR3 is CASSQGLGTAPYEQYF. The CDR3 DNA reads as TGCGCCAGCAGCCAAGGACTCGGGACAGCCCCCTACGAGCAGTACTTC.

The rearrangement joins TRBV6-5 to TRBJ2-3; 10 bases map to TRBD2. Germline V gene sequence: CDR1 MNHEY, CDR2 SVGAGI. The CDR3 contains 16 residues. The junction had 8 bases not matched to a gene; V was cut back by 2 bases and J by 6 bases. CDR3 loop: CASSYALAGVQDTQYF. The CDR3 DNA reads TGTGCCAGCAGTTACGCTCTAGCGGGAGTTCAGGATACGCAGTATTTT.

This chain joins TRBV7-2 and TRBJ1-2, with a tentative D call TRBD1 (5 bases). This CDR3 contains 13 residues. Germline V gene data show CDR1 as SGHTA and CDR2 as FQGNSA. V dropped 1 base and J dropped 8 bases, with 11 bases sitting between them. CDR3 in DNA: TGTGCCAGCAGCTTAGAGGGGCGGAGGGGCTACACCTTC. It is translated as CASSLEGRRGYTF.

The V gene is TRBV6-1, the J gene TRBJ1-1, with a possible D match to TRBD1 (5 bases). Germline V gene data show CDR1 as MNHNS and CDR2 as SASEGT. V lost 3 bases and J lost 0, with 14 bases in between. The CDR3 is 16 residues long. The CDR3 region is CASSERVQGLNTEAFF. CDR3 sequence (DNA): TGTGCCAGCAGTGAGCGGGTCCAGGGCTTGAACACTGAAGCTTTCTTT.

This clonotype showed up just a few times. V and J are TRBV12-3 or TRBV12-4 and TRBJ2-5; 9 positions match TRBD1. V was pared by 6 bases and J by 11 bases, with 7 bases of the junction left unmatched. The CDR3 sequence is 12 residues long. The CDR3 here is CASSWTGVEQYF. CDR3 sequence (DNA): TGTGCCAGCAGCTGGACAGGGGTTGAGCAGTACTTC.

This clonotype was counted a few times. J is TRBJ1-2 and V is TRBV3-1; D gene unclear. V lost 8 bases, J lost 3 bases, and 13 bases lay in between. This CDR3 spans 13 amino acids. Per the germline V gene, CDR1 is LGHDT and CDR2 is YNNKEL (reference sequence). For the CDR3, the DNA is TGTGCCAGCGCGGGAGGCAGCCACTATGGCTACACCTTC. This codes for CASAGGSHYGYTF.

This clonotype was observed a handful of times. CDR3 coding DNA: TGTGCCAGCAGTGAGGAGGGGGTGAGCAATCAGCCCCAGCATTTT. This translates into CASSEEGVSNQPQHF. The rearrangement uses TRBV2 and TRBJ1-5; D may be TRBD1 (6 bases). CDR1 is SNHLY and CDR2 is FYNNEI in the germline V gene. There are 15 residues in the CDR3. The ends were cut back, 3 bases at V and 1 base at J, with 10 bases in the middle.

CDR3 region: CASSPLFVPGRLSTDTQYF. In nucleotides, the CDR3 is TGTGCCAGCAGCCCACTGTTTGTTCCGGGACGGCTTAGCACAGATACGCAGTATTTT. The chain uses TRBV9 and TRBJ2-3; D is tentatively TRBD1 or TRBD2 (5 bases each). This CDR3 comprises 19 residues. In germline, CDR1 is SGDLS, CDR2 YYNGEE. Deletions cut 4 bases from V and 0 bases from J, with 24 bases between.

This clonotype has more than one count but fewer than ten. The V call is TRBV5-1, the J call TRBJ2-5, with D hard to call. Trimming cost V 0 bases and J 4 bases, with 10 bases left between them. Germline loops: CDR1 SGHRS, CDR2 YFSETQ. The CDR3 sequence is 14 residues long. In DNA form, the CDR3 reads TGCGCCAGCAGCTTGGCAAGGGTGACAGAGACCCAGTACTTC. Protein: CASSLARVTETQYF.

This clonotype turned up a few times. V gene TRBV29-1 combines with J gene TRBJ1-4; D call uncertain. V dropped 6 bases and J dropped 0 bases, with 11 bases sitting between them. The CDR3 loop spans 14 amino acids. The germline CDR1 and CDR2 sequences are SQVTM and ANQGSEA. CDR3 nucleotide sequence: TGCAGCGTGGACCCGTATGCAACTAATGAAAAACTGTTTTTT. Residues: CSVDPYATNEKLFF.

This clonotype was seen more than once but under ten times. This chain connects TRBV6-8 to TRBJ2-5; D possibly corresponds to TRBD1 (6 bases). V was trimmed by 2 bases and J by 5 bases, leaving 21 bases between them. Germline V gene lookup returns CDR1 MNHGY and CDR2 SAAAGT. This CDR3 has 17 residues. DNA of the CDR3: TGTGCCAGCAGTTACCCTTTACAGGGATTTCTGTTGGAGACCCAGTACTTC. Residues: CASSYPLQGFLLETQYF.

The chain is built from TRBV20-1 and TRBJ2-3, with 12 bases matching TRBD2. Trimming removed 6 bases from V and 4 bases from J; junction bases left unmatched: 11. Germline V lookup: CDR1 DFQATT, CDR2 SNEGSKA (reference sequence). The CDR3 extends over 16 amino acids. The chain's CDR3 is CSANYGLAGIADTQYF. CDR3 coding DNA: TGCAGTGCAAACTACGGACTAGCGGGGATAGCAGATACGCAGTATTTT.

This chain links TRBV29-1 with TRBJ2-6; no firm D call. There are 13 residues in the CDR3. Germline lookup yields CDR1 SQVTM and CDR2 ANQGSEA. Deletions cut 7 bases from V and 2 bases from J, with 9 bases between. The CDR3 reads CSGRTTGANVLTF. Written as DNA, the CDR3 is TGCAGCGGCCGTACAACTGGGGCCAACGTCCTGACTTTC.

Only a few counts were recorded for this clonotype. The chain couples TRBV29-1 to TRBJ1-2, with D perhaps matching TRBD1 (5 bases). CDR1 and CDR2 (germline): SQVTM, ANQGSEA. This CDR3 has 14 residues. Trimming left V 1 base short and J 8 bases short, with 17 bases between. The CDR3 DNA follows: TGCAGCGTTGAAGGACTTCCAGGGAAAGAAGGCTACACCTTC. Residues: CSVEGLPGKEGYTF.

This chain links TRBV18 with TRBJ1-2, with a possible D match to TRBD1 (6 bases). This CDR3 has 14 residues. V was pared by 4 bases and J by 4 bases, with 13 bases between. Germline V gene lookup returns CDR1 KGHSH and CDR2 LQKENI. This CDR3 reads CASSLGTNSYGYTF. As DNA, the CDR3 is TGTGCCAGCTCACTCGGGACAAATAGCTATGGCTACACCTTC.

The sample holds a few counts of this clonotype. The rearrangement joins TRBV15 to TRBJ2-7, with D possibly being TRBD2 (7 bases). Germline V gene data show CDR1 as LNHNV and CDR2 as YYDKDF (reference sequence). Trimming removed 0 bases from V and 5 bases from J, with 14 bases in between. The CDR3 spans 15 residues. The chain's CDR3 is CATSRDGRGADEQYF. The CDR3 nucleotides are TGTGCCACCAGCAGAGATGGGAGGGGGGCCGACGAGCAGTACTTC.

This clonotype was recorded a few times. At one boundary the junction diverges from the germline segment, which might be a read error. The chain is built from TRBV5-5 and TRBJ2-1, with TRBD2 identical over 8 bases. CDR3 length equals 16 residues. The germline gives CDR1 SGHKS, CDR2 YYEKEE (reference sequence). DNA for the CDR3: TGTGACAGCAGCCGCAGGAGAAGCGGGGGTTACAATGAGCAGTTCTTC. It translates to CDSSRRRSGGYNEQFF.

The chain couples TRBV27 to TRBJ1-1; TRBD1 aligns across 8 bases. The CDR3 length is 15 residues. CDR1 is MNHEY and CDR2 is SMNVEV in the germline V gene (reference sequence). V was clipped by 7 bases and J by 3 bases; unmatched bases: 10. CDR3 bases: TGTGCCAGCAACCCAGGGGGCTTTCGGGACACTGAAGCTTTCTTT. As protein: CASNPGGFRDTEAFF.

A note on this clonotype: Relative to the germline gene, one junction end is altered; a read error may explain this. V usage is TRBV20-1 and J usage is TRBJ2-7, with 7 bases identical to TRBD1. This CDR3 comprises 17 residues. Germline CDR1 and CDR2: DFQATT and SNEGSKA (reference sequence). The CDR3 DNA follows: TGCAGTGCAAGGGTTTATCTCGAGGGGGCGAAAGCCTACGCGCAGTACTTC. It is translated as CSARVYLEGAKAYAQYF.

There are a few counts of this clonotype. J is TRBJ1-3 and V is TRBV20-1; TRBD1 agrees at 10 bases. This CDR3 has 15 amino acids. V lost 5 bases to trimming and J lost 2 bases; unmatched junction nucleotides: 6. Germline V gives CDR1 DFQATT, CDR2 SNEGSKA (reference sequence). Here the CDR3 reads CSADTGTGAGNTIYF. In DNA form, the CDR3 reads TGCAGTGCTGACACCGGGACAGGGGCTGGAAACACCATATATTTT.

This chain joins TRBV29-1 and TRBJ2-1; tentatively, D is TRBD2 (6 bases). CDR1 is SQVTM, CDR2 ANQGSEA, per germline. This CDR3 spans 11 amino acids. Between the trimmed V and J ends, which lost 5 bases and 7 bases, there was a span of 9 bases. As DNA, the CDR3 is TGCAGCGTTCTGCTAGCGAATGAGCAGTTCTTC. This encodes CSVLLANEQFF.

The V gene is TRBV7-9, the J gene TRBJ2-5, with TRBD2 identical over 7 bases. CDR3 size: 18 residues. The germline CDR1 and CDR2 sequences are SEHNR and FQNEAQ (reference sequence). The V segment lost 5 bases and the J segment 4 bases; nucleotides outside the gene matches: 19. Written as DNA, the CDR3 is TGTGCCAGCAGCCCAGGGTGGGGGGGTAGCGAAAGAAGAGAGACCCAGTACTTC. This gives the protein CASSPGWGGSERRETQYF.

The chain combines TRBV20-1 with TRBJ2-7; tentative D call: TRBD1 (5 bases). The germline CDR1 and CDR2 sequences are DFQATT and SNEGSKA (reference sequence). This CDR3 has 14 amino acids. The V end was cut by 0 bases, the J end by 5 bases, with 14 bases between. The CDR3 is CSARDAQASNEQYF. The CDR3 DNA reads as TGCAGTGCTAGAGATGCACAGGCATCTAACGAGCAGTACTTC.

This clonotype was detected a few times. The rearrangement joins TRBV11-2 to TRBJ2-1; either TRBD1 or TRBD2 may supply D (5 bases each). V lost 1 base, J lost 5 bases, and 18 bases lay in between. Germline V gene sequence: CDR1 SGHAT, CDR2 FQNNGV. This CDR3 has 17 residues. As DNA, the CDR3 is TGTGCCAGCAGCTTAGGGGGGTGGGGCTCGATAAACAATGAGCAGTTCTTC. It translates to CASSLGGWGSINNEQFF.